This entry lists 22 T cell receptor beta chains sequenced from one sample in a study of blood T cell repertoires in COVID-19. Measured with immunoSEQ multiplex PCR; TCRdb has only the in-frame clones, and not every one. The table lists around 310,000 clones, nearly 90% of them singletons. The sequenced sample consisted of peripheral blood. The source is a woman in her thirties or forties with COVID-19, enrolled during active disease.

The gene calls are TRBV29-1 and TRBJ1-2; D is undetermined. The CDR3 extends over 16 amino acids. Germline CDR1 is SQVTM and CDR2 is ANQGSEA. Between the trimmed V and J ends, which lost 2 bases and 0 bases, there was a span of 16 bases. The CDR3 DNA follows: TGCAGCGTTGAAAGGAGGGCCGATCAGCCTAACTATGGCTACACCTTC. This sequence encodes CSVERRADQPNYGYTF.

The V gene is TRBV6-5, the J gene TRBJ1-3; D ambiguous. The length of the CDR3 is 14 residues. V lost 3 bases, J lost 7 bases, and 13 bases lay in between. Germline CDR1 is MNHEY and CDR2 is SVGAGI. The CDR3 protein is CASSYRVAGNTIYF. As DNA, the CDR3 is TGTGCCAGCAGTTATCGGGTGGCGGGGAACACCATATATTTT.

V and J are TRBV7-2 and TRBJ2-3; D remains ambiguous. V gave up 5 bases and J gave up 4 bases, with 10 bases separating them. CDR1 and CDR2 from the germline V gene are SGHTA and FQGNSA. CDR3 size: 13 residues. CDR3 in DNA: TGTGCCAGCAGCCCGGTTCACCCAGATACGCAGTATTTT. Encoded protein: CASSPVHPDTQYF.

CDR3 DNA: TGTGCCAGCTCACCCCTAGCGGGGGCGTACAATGAGCAGTTCTTC. Its translation is CASSPLAGAYNEQFF. The V and J genes are TRBV18 and TRBJ2-1; 10 nucleotides match TRBD2. In germline, CDR1 is KGHSH, CDR2 LQKENI. V trimming: 3 bases; J trimming: 4 bases; junction bases outside the gene matches: 3. The CDR3 length is 15 residues.

Here the CDR3 DNA reads TGCAGTTCATTAGAAGCCGATGAGCAGTTCTTC. Translated, it gives CSSLEADEQFF. The gene calls are TRBV20-1 and TRBJ2-1; D is ambiguous. The V and J ends lost 8 bases and 8 bases respectively, with 13 bases between them. Per germline, CDR1 DFQATT and CDR2 SNEGSKA (reference sequence). This CDR3 has 11 residues.

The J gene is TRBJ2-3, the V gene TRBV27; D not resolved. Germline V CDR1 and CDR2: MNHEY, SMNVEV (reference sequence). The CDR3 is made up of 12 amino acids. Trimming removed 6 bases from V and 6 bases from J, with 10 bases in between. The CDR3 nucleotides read TGTGCCAGCAGCCCCACAGTGGATACGCAGTATTTT. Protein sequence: CASSPTVDTQYF.

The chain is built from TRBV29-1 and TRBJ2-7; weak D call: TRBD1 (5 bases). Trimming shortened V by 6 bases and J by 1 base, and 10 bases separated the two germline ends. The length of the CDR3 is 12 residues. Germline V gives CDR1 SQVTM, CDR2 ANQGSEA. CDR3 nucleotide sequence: TGCAGCGTGACAGTTCAATCCTACGAGCAGTACTTC. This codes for CSVTVQSYEQYF.

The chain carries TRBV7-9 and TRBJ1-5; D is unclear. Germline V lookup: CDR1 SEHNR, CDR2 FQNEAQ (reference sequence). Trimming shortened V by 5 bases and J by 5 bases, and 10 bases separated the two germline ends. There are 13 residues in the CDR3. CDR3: CASSPLTDQPQHF. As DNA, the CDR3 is TGTGCCAGCAGCCCCCTGACTGATCAGCCCCAGCATTTT.

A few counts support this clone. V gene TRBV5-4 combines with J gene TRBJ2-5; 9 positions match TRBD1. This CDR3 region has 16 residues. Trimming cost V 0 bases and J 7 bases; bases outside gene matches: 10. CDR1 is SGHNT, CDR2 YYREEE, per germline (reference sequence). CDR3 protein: CASSLAATGGVVTQYF. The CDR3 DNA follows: TGTGCCAGCAGCTTGGCGGCTACAGGGGGCGTTGTGACCCAGTACTTC. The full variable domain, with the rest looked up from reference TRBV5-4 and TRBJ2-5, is ETGVTQSPTHLIKTRGQQVTLRCSSQSGHNTVSWYQQALGQGPQFIFQYYREEENGRGNFPPRFSGLQFPNYSSELNVNALELDDSALYLCASSLAATGGVVTQYFGPGTRLLVL.

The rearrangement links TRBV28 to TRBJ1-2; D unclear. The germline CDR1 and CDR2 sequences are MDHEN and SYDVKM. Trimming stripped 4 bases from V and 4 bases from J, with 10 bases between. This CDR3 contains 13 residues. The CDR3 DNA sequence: TGTGCCAGCAGTTCCTACGGGGTCTATGGCTACACCTTC. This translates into CASSSYGVYGYTF.

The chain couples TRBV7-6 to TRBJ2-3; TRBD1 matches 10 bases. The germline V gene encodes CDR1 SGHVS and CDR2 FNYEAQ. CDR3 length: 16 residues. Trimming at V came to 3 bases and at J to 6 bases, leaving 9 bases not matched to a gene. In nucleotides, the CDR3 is TGTGCCAGCAGCTTCACGGGACAGGGGTTTTATGATACGCAGTATTTT. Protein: CASSFTGQGFYDTQYF.

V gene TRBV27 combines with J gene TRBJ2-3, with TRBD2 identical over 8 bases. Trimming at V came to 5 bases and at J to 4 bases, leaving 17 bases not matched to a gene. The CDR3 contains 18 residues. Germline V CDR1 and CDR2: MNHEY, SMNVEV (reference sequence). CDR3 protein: CASSPYSPGTRESDTQYF. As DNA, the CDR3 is TGTGCCAGCAGTCCTTACTCACCTGGGACTAGGGAGTCAGATACGCAGTATTTT.

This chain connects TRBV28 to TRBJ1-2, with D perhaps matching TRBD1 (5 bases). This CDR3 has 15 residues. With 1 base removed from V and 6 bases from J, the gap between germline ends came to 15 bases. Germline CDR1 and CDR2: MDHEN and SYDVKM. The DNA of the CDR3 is TGTGCCAGCAGTTTATTGCTCGGGACTACAGATGGCTACACCTTC. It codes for CASSLLLGTTDGYTF.

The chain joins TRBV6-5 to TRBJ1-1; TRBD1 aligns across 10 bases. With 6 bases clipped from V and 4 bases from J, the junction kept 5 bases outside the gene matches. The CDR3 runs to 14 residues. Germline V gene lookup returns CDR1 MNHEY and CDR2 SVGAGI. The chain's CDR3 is CASRWDRGSTEAFF. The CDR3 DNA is TGTGCCAGCAGATGGGACAGGGGATCCACTGAAGCTTTCTTT.

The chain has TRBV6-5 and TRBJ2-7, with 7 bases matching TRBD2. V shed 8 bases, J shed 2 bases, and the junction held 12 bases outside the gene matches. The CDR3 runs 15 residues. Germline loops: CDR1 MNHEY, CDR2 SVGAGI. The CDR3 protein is CASGLVGTPPYEQYF. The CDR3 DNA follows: TGTGCCAGCGGACTAGTCGGGACGCCGCCCTACGAGCAGTACTTC.

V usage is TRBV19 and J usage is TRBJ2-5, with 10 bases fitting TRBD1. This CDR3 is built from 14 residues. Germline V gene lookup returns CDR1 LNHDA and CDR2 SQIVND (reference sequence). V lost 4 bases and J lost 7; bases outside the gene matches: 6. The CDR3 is CASSRGQGLGTQYF. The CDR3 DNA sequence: TGTGCCAGTAGTAGGGGACAGGGGTTGGGGACCCAGTACTTC. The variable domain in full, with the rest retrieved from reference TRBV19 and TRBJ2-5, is DGGITQSPKYLFRKEGQNVTLSCEQNLNHDAMYWYRQDPGQGLRLIYYSQIVNDFQKGDIAEGYSVSREKKESFPLTVTSAQKNPTAFYLCASSRGQGLGTQYFGPGTRLLVL.

This chain's CDR3 is CASSRPEGLGDTQYF. The CDR3 coding sequence is TGTGCCAGCAGTCGACCGGAGGGCCTGGGAGATACGCAGTATTTT. This rearrangement joins TRBV28 to TRBJ2-3, with TRBD2 as a possible D gene (6 bases). The V end lost 5 bases, the J end lost 5 bases, and 17 bases lay between the germline ends. Germline-derived CDR1 and CDR2 are MDHEN and SYDVKM. This CDR3 has 15 amino acids.

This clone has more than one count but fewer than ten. DNA of the CDR3: TGTGCCAGCCGTTGGGGCGTTGGTAACTATGGCTACACCTTC. It translates to CASRWGVGNYGYTF. The chain has TRBV6-5 and TRBJ1-2; D possibly corresponds to TRBD1 (5 bases). The CDR3 extends over 14 amino acids. The germline V and J ends were trimmed by 8 bases and 1 base, with 14 bases remaining between them. Looked up from germline, CDR1 is MNHEY and CDR2 is SVGAGI.

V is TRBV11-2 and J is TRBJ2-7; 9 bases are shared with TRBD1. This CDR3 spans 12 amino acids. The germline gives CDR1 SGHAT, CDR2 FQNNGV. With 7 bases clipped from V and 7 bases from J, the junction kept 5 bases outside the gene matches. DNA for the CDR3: TGTGCCAGCATGCCAGGGACAGGGGAGCAGTACTTC. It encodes CASMPGTGEQYF.

CDR3 coding DNA: TGTGCCAGCAGTTATCCGGGTCGTTCTCATAATGAAAAACTGTTTTTT. This translates into CASSYPGRSHNEKLFF. The V and J genes are TRBV6-6 and TRBJ1-4; D is unresolved. The V end lost 3 bases, the J end lost 4 bases, and 15 bases lay between the germline ends. Germline CDR1 and CDR2: MNHNY and SVGAGI (reference sequence). The CDR3 spans 16 residues.

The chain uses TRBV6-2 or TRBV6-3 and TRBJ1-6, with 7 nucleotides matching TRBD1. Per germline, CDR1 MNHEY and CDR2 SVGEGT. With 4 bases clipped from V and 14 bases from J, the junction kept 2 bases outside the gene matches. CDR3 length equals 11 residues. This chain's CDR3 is CASSSTGTLHF. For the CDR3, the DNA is TGTGCCAGCAGTTCGACAGGGACCCTCCACTTT.

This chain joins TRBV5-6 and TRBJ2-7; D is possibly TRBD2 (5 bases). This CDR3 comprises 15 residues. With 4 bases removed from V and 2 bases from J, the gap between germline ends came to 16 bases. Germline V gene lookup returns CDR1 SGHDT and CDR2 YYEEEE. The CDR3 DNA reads TGTGCCAGCAGCCCGGGGAAACTTAACCCCTACGAGCAGTACTTC. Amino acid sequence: CASSPGKLNPYEQYF.